Each of the 10 T cell receptor beta chains below was sequenced from the same sample in a study of T cell responses to AZD1222 COVID-19 vaccine. The repertoire was sequenced with immunoSEQ multiplex PCR; TCRdb's copy has only in-frame clones and lacks some. The sample holds fewer than 150,000 clones, around 92% seen once. The input for sequencing was peripheral blood, taken on day 0 of AZD1222 vaccination. These receptors were taken from an adult in good health.

The chain employs TRBV7-9 and TRBJ2-7; TRBD1 matches at 10 bases. The J segment lost 6 bases and the V segment lost 5 bases, leaving 7 bases of the junction unmatched. CDR1 SEHNR and CDR2 FQNEAQ come from the germline V gene (reference sequence). The CDR3 totals 14 residues. The CDR3 loop is CASSHRDRGPEQYF. CDR3 nucleotide sequence: TGTGCCAGCAGCCATCGGGACAGGGGCCCCGAGCAGTACTTC.

The chain couples TRBV18 to TRBJ1-4; 7 bases line up with TRBD1. After removal of 3 bases from V and 3 bases from J, the junction contained 7 bases not matched to a gene. CDR1 KGHSH and CDR2 LQKENI come from the germline V gene. CDR3 length: 16 residues. Here the CDR3 DNA reads TGTGCCAGCTCACCGTTTTCGGGACAGTCTAATGAAAAACTGTTTTTT. It is translated as CASSPFSGQSNEKLFF.

The V call is TRBV7-2, the J call TRBJ1-4, with D possibly being TRBD1 (6 bases). This CDR3 spans 15 amino acids. Germline V gene data show CDR1 as SGHTA and CDR2 as FQGNSA. Deletions cut 5 bases from V and 8 bases from J, with 18 bases between. The CDR3 coding sequence is TGTGCCAGCAGCACCCGGGGGGCTAAGGGGGAAAAACTGTTTTTT. Translating it yields CASSTRGAKGEKLFF.

This chain's CDR3 is CAWYTSGRVRWQYF. CDR3 sequence (DNA): TGTGCCTGGTACACTAGCGGGAGGGTTAGGTGGCAGTACTTC. The V gene is TRBV30, the J gene TRBJ2-7; 13 nucleotides match TRBD2. The CDR3 covers 14 residues. Trimming took 5 bases from V and 9 from J; bases not matched to a gene: 10. CDR1 and CDR2 from the germline V gene are GTSNPN and SVGIG (reference sequence).

The chain carries TRBV19 and TRBJ1-3, with D possibly TRBD1 on 6 matching bases. Germline CDR1 LNHDA, CDR2 SQIVND (reference sequence). Trimming took off 4 bases at V and 0 bases at J, with 13 bases between the two ends. CDR3 length: 16 residues. CDR3 in amino acids: CASSNNRDISGNTIYF. The DNA of the CDR3 is TGTGCCAGTAGTAACAACCGGGACATCTCTGGAAACACCATATATTTT.

This chain links TRBV7-9 with TRBJ2-1; D remains ambiguous. The V end was cut by 6 bases, the J end by 5 bases, with 17 bases between. Looked up from germline, CDR1 is SEHNR and CDR2 is FQNEAQ (reference sequence). The CDR3 contains 15 residues. The CDR3 here is CASSSRPQINNEQFF. The CDR3 DNA is TGTGCCAGCAGTTCTAGGCCTCAAATCAACAATGAGCAGTTCTTC.

This clone was seen only a few times. The chain joins TRBV6-5 to TRBJ1-4, with TRBD1 as a possible D gene (6 bases). CDR1 and CDR2 from the germline V gene are MNHEY and SVGAGI. Trimming cost V 2 bases and J 8 bases, with 12 bases left between them. The CDR3 is 14 amino acids. The CDR3 reads CASSYGQRPEKLFF. DNA for the CDR3: TGTGCCAGCAGTTACGGACAGAGGCCCGAAAAACTGTTTTTT.

The V gene is TRBV7-9, the J gene TRBJ2-3; TRBD1 is a possible D gene (6 bases). Per the germline V gene, CDR1 is SEHNR and CDR2 is FQNEAQ (reference sequence). V lost 7 bases to trimming and J lost 0 bases, with 11 bases between them. The CDR3 loop spans 14 amino acids. CDR3 sequence: CASNTGQSTDTQYF. The DNA of the CDR3 is TGTGCCAGCAACACTGGACAGAGCACAGATACGCAGTATTTT.

This clone was seen a single time. The chain joins TRBV19 to TRBJ2-7, with unresolved D. From germline, CDR1 is LNHDA and CDR2 SQIVND (reference sequence). V lost 3 bases and J lost 2, with 5 bases in between. The CDR3 is 12 residues long. The CDR3 nucleotides read TGTGCCAGTAGTATTGGGACCTACGAGCAGTACTTC. Translating gives CASSIGTYEQYF.

The chain has TRBV12-5 and TRBJ2-7; 9 bases are shared with TRBD1. CDR1 is LGHNT and CDR2 is FRNRAP in the germline V gene. The CDR3 runs to 18 residues. V gave up 6 bases and J gave up 0 bases; unmatched junction bases: 15. In DNA form, the CDR3 reads TGTGCTAGTGGCACGTTAACACCGGGACAGGGACCCTCCTACGAGCAGTACTTC. It codes for CASGTLTPGQGPSYEQYF.